This section outlines one T cell receptor (beta chain) sequence together with its context. Its specificity is unknown. This entry is derived from a study of graft-versus-host responses after intestinal transplantation. Study-level information: Anti-thymocyte globulin was used for induction in all recipients, who then took tacrolimus and steroids for two to four years. Study-wide points: Early after transplant, HvG clones declined as circulating GvH clones peaked. Some patients had graft-donor T cell macrochimerism, and their allografts showed high graft-versus-host to host-versus-graft clonal ratios.

The CDR3 is 15 residues long. Trimming shortened V by 0 bases and J by 3 bases, and 11 bases separated the two germline ends. Germline loops: CDR1 SGHRS, CDR2 YFSETQ. TCRdb's copy holds only in-frame clones and misses some; the assay was immunoSEQ multiplex PCR. The table records some 83,000 clones, roughly 91% of them present only once. The source material was unstimulated CD4+ T cells sorted from spleen or lymph node cells, sampled before intestinal transplant. The receptor was isolated from a human donor who received an intestinal transplant. The chain recombines TRBV5-1 with TRBJ2-3, with D possibly matching TRBD2 (6 bases). DNA of the CDR3: TGCGCCAGCAGCTTGGCAACTAGCATAACAGATACGCAGTATTTT. Residues: CASSLATSITDTQYF.